These 21 T cell receptor beta chains share one sample of origin, sequenced in a study of blood T cell repertoires in COVID-19. Sequencing used immunoSEQ multiplex PCR; TCRdb keeps in-frame clones, though not all of them. The sample holds roughly 220,000 clones, approximately 82% seen once. The source material was peripheral blood. These receptors all stem from a woman aged 40 to 50 who had recovered from COVID-19.

This sequence joins TRBV13 and TRBJ1-4; TRBD1 is a possible D gene (6 bases). Germline V CDR1 and CDR2: PRHDT, FYEKMQ (reference sequence). Deletions cut 6 bases from V and 11 bases from J, with 13 bases between. The CDR3 runs to 12 residues. CDR3 nucleotides: TGTGCCAGCAGACAGGGATTTGCGAAACTGTTTTTT. Protein sequence: CASRQGFAKLFF. Filled out from reference TRBV13 and TRBJ1-4, the complete variable domain reads AAGVIQSPRHLIKEKRETATLKCYPIPRHDTVYWYQQGPGQDPQFLISFYEKMQSDKGSIPDRFSAQQFSDYHSELNMSSLELGDSALYFCASRQGFAKLFFGSGTQLSVL.

This chain joins TRBV6-5 and TRBJ2-7; 7 bases map to TRBD2. Germline V gene sequence: CDR1 MNHEY, CDR2 SVGAGI. There are 15 residues in the CDR3. Trimming cost V 4 bases and J 2 bases; bases outside gene matches: 8. Written as DNA, the CDR3 is TGTGCCAGCAGTTCCCTGGGGGAGGGTACCTACGAGCAGTACTTC. Its translation is CASSSLGEGTYEQYF.

The V and J genes are TRBV18 and TRBJ2-7, with a tentative D call TRBD2 (5 bases). Germline V gene lookup returns CDR1 KGHSH and CDR2 LQKENI. The CDR3 contains 13 residues. Trimming stripped 3 bases from V and 4 bases from J, with 10 bases between. CDR3 sequence (DNA): TGTGCCAGCTCACCGGGAGCGGCGTACGAGCAGTACTTC. It is translated as CASSPGAAYEQYF.

The V call is TRBV28, the J call TRBJ1-4; TRBD1 agrees at 8 bases. The CDR3 length is 15 residues. Trimming cost V 4 bases and J 3 bases; bases outside gene matches: 4. Per germline, CDR1 MDHEN and CDR2 SYDVKM. DNA of the CDR3: TGTGCCAGCAGTTCAGGGGGCGCGGCTAATGAAAAACTGTTTTTT. This translates into CASSSGGAANEKLFF. The whole variable domain, filled in from reference TRBV28 and TRBJ1-4, reads DVKVTQSSRYLVKRTGEKVFLECVQDMDHENMFWYRQDPGLGLRLIYFSYDVKMKEKGDIPEGYSVSREKKERFSLILESASTNQTSMYLCASSSGGAANEKLFFGSGTQLSVL.

The rearrangement links TRBV24-1 to TRBJ2-7, with D tentatively TRBD2 (5 bases). Germline V lookup: CDR1 KGHDR, CDR2 SFDVKD. The CDR3 consists of 15 residues. Trimming took 0 bases from V and 5 from J, leaving 13 bases between them. CDR3 coding DNA: TGTGCCACCAGTGATTTGAGGGCGTCCGGGGACGAGCAGTACTTC. Translation gives CATSDLRASGDEQYF.

The chain links TRBV29-1 to TRBJ1-2; 7 nucleotides agree with TRBD1. The CDR3 totals 11 residues. Germline CDR1 reads SQVTM; CDR2 reads ANQGSEA. Trimming at V came to 5 bases and at J to 6 bases, leaving 3 bases not matched to a gene. CDR3 sequence: CSVRQGDGYTF. In nucleotides, the CDR3 is TGCAGCGTTCGGCAGGGGGATGGCTACACCTTC.

This clone has at least ten counts. Additional DNA sequences in this sample encode the identical CDR3. The rearrangement links TRBV9 to TRBJ2-7; D is unclear. The CDR3 is made up of 13 amino acids. Trimming removed 3 bases from V and 3 bases from J, with 10 bases in between. Germline V gives CDR1 SGDLS, CDR2 YYNGEE. CDR3 in amino acids: CASSDPTGYEQYF. The DNA of the CDR3 is TGTGCCAGCAGCGACCCTACGGGCTACGAGCAGTACTTC.

The chain has TRBV11-2 and TRBJ1-1; tentatively, D is TRBD1 (5 bases). The CDR3 is made up of 14 amino acids. V was clipped by 3 bases and J by 3 bases, with 11 bases between them. Germline CDR1 is SGHAT and CDR2 is FQNNGV. For the CDR3, the DNA is TGTGCCAGCAGCTTCAGCAGGGTTTACACTGAAGCTTTCTTT. Protein: CASSFSRVYTEAFF.

This clone was picked up a small number of times. The V gene is TRBV6-5, the J gene TRBJ1-1; D possibly corresponds to TRBD1 (6 bases). The CDR3 extends over 12 amino acids. Germline assignment: CDR1 MNHEY and CDR2 SVGAGI. With 6 bases removed from V and 8 bases from J, the gap between germline ends came to 13 bases. Here the CDR3 reads CASSYGTSEAFF. The CDR3 DNA is TGTGCCAGCAGCTACGGGACATCAGAAGCTTTCTTT.

This chain uses TRBV6-2 or TRBV6-3 with TRBJ2-1; 9 nucleotides match TRBD2. Unmatched junction bases numbered 9, after V lost 5 bases and J lost 7 bases. CDR1 is MNHEY, CDR2 SVGEGT, per germline. CDR3 length: 15 amino acids. The CDR3 DNA reads TGTGCCAGCAGTCCCGGTGCGGGGGGGGAAAATGAGCAGTTCTTC. It specifies CASSPGAGGENEQFF.

This chain links TRBV29-1 with TRBJ1-1, with 10 positions matching TRBD1. The V segment lost 7 bases and the J segment 4 bases; nucleotides outside the gene matches: 3. The germline CDR1 and CDR2 sequences are SQVTM and ANQGSEA. The CDR3 length is 12 residues. CDR3 in DNA: TGCAGCGGGGGACAGGGGATCACTGAAGCTTTCTTT. It encodes CSGGQGITEAFF.

The V call is TRBV27, the J call TRBJ1-2; TRBD1 is a possible D gene (6 bases). The CDR3 loop spans 13 amino acids. Germline lookup yields CDR1 MNHEY and CDR2 SMNVEV (reference sequence). Trimming cost V 7 bases and J 4 bases, with 13 bases left between them. The CDR3 DNA reads TGTGCCAGCAAACCTACAGGGAGCTATGGCTACACCTTC. It codes for CASKPTGSYGYTF.

The table lists this clone with a few counts. This rearrangement joins TRBV28 to TRBJ1-2; 9 bases are a match to TRBD1. The germline V gene encodes CDR1 MDHEN and CDR2 SYDVKM. J was trimmed by 7 bases and V by 8 bases; bases with no gene match: 5. The CDR3 covers 12 residues. CDR3 DNA sequence: TGTGCCAGCGGCCGGGACAGGGTTGGCTACACCTTC. This translates into CASGRDRVGYTF.

This rearrangement joins TRBV2 to TRBJ2-5, with TRBD2 matching 7 bases. The CDR3 is 15 amino acids. Germline CDR1 reads SNHLY; CDR2 reads FYNNEI. V was clipped by 4 bases and J by 4 bases; unmatched bases: 9. CDR3 DNA: TGTGCCAGCAGTGGAAGGGGAGGGTTAGGAGAGACCCAGTACTTC. As protein: CASSGRGGLGETQYF.

The chain couples TRBV7-2 to TRBJ2-7; tentatively, D is TRBD1 (5 bases). Trimming cost V 0 bases and J 6 bases, with 15 bases left between them. This CDR3 region has 15 residues. CDR1 is SGHTA and CDR2 is FQGNSA in the germline V gene. The DNA of the CDR3 is TGTGCCAGCAGCTTAGCTCAGGGCGGATTGGTCGAGCAGTACTTC. It translates to CASSLAQGGLVEQYF.

This rearrangement joins TRBV24-1 to TRBJ1-2; D possibly corresponds to TRBD1 (6 bases). The CDR3 has 12 residues. The V end was cut by 9 bases, the J end by 8 bases, with 15 bases between. In germline, CDR1 is KGHDR, CDR2 SFDVKD. Here the CDR3 reads CATGGGADGYTF. CDR3 in DNA: TGTGCCACCGGGGGCGGCGCAGACGGCTACACCTTC.

This clone occurred a few times. The rearrangement links TRBV4-3 to TRBJ1-2, with D hard to call. Germline V gene sequence: CDR1 LGHNA, CDR2 YSLEER. Trimming took 4 bases from V and 9 from J, leaving 18 bases between them. The CDR3 contains 14 residues. CDR3 sequence: CASSPIGSGSRYTF. The CDR3 nucleotides are TGCGCCAGCAGCCCAATTGGGTCGGGGTCGCGCTACACCTTC.

Remarks on this clone: An end of the junction does not agree with germline; a read error may underlie this. The rearrangement joins TRBV4-3 to TRBJ1-6; 7 nucleotides agree with TRBD1. From germline, CDR1 is LGHNA and CDR2 YSLEER. The CDR3 runs 16 residues. The CDR3 bases are TGCGCCAGCAGCCAAGACTTCGACAGGGCAAATTCACCCCTCTACTTT. This gives the protein CASSQDFDRANSPLYF.

The chain recombines TRBV19 with TRBJ2-1; D possibly corresponds to TRBD1 (6 bases). CDR3 length: 12 residues. V was cut by 6 bases and J by 9 bases, with 12 bases left in between. Germline CDR1 is LNHDA and CDR2 is SQIVND (reference sequence). The CDR3 loop is CASSYRVGEQFF. The CDR3 bases are TGTGCCAGTAGCTACAGGGTGGGTGAGCAGTTCTTC. Drawing the rest from reference TRBV19 and TRBJ2-1, the complete variable domain is DGGITQSPKYLFRKEGQNVTLSCEQNLNHDAMYWYRQDPGQGLRLIYYSQIVNDFQKGDIAEGYSVSREKKESFPLTVTSAQKNPTAFYLCASSYRVGEQFFGPGTRLTVL.

The chain couples TRBV19 to TRBJ1-4; TRBD1 is a possible D gene (6 bases). This CDR3 contains 13 residues. The germline V gene has CDR1 LNHDA and CDR2 SQIVND (reference sequence). Trimming removed 5 bases from V and 13 bases from J, with 17 bases in between. This chain's CDR3 is CASSVQDSSGLFF. CDR3 nucleotide sequence: TGTGCCAGTAGTGTACAGGACAGTTCGGGACTGTTTTTT.

There are a few counts of this clone. The rearrangement joins TRBV6-5 to TRBJ1-1; D gene unclear. V shed 2 bases and J shed 0 bases, with 7 bases lying between them. CDR1 MNHEY and CDR2 SVGAGI come from the germline V gene. CDR3 length equals 14 residues. The CDR3: CASSYGSLNTEAFF. The CDR3 DNA sequence: TGTGCCAGCAGTTACGGCTCTTTGAACACTGAAGCTTTCTTT.